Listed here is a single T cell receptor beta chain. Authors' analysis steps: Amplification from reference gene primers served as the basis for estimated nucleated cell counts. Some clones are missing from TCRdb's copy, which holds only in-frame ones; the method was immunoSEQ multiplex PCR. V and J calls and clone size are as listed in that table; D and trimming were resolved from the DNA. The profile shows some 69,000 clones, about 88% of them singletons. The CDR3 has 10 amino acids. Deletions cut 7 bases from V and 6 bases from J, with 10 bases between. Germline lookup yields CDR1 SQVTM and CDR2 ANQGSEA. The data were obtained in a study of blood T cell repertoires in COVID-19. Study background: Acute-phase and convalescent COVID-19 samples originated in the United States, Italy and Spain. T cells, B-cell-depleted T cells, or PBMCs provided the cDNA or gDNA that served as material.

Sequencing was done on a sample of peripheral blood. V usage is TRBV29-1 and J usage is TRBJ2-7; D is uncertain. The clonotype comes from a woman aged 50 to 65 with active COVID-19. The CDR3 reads CSAGLGEQYF. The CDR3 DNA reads TGCAGCGCTGGGCTCGGCGAGCAGTACTTC.